This T cell receptor beta chain was retrieved from a study of T cell changes during pregnancy in multiple sclerosis. CDR1 is WNHNN and CDR2 is SYGVQD in the germline V gene (reference sequence). Trimming left V 0 bases short and J 3 bases short, with 12 bases between. The CDR3 totals 15 residues. The repertoire was sequenced with immunoSEQ multiplex PCR; TCRdb's copy has only in-frame clones and lacks some. The data hold tens of thousands of clones, with 90% observed a single time. The sample in question was CD8+ T cells from peripheral blood mononuclear cells, obtained in the second trimester of pregnancy. The chain recombines TRBV10-1 with TRBJ2-7, with D possibly matching TRBD2 (5 bases). The clonotype comes from a female donor with multiple sclerosis, enrolled in a pregnancy study. In DNA form, the CDR3 reads TGCGCCAGCAGTGAGTCGATCGAAGGAGGCTACGAGCAGTACTTC. Protein sequence: CASSESIEGGYEQYF.